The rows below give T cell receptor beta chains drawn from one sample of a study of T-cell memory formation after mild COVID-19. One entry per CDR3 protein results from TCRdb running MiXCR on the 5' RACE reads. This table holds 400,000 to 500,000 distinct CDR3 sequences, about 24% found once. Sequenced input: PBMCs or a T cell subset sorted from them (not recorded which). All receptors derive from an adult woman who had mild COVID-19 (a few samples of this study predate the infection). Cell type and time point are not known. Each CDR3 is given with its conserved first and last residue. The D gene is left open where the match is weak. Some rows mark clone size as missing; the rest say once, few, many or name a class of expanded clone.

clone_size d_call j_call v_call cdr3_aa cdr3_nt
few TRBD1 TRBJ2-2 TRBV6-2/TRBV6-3 CASSYRGTANTGELFF TGTGCCAGCAGTTACAGGGGGACAGCGAACACCGGGGAGCTGTTTTTT
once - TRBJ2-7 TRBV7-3 CASSATTDNEQYF TGTGCCAGCAGCGCGACGACTGATAACGAGCAGTACTTC
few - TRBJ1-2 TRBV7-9 CASSFTRDRLWATF TGTGCCAGCAGCTTCACCAGGGACCGTCTATGGGCGACCTTC
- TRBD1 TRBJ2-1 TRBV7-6 CASSDIQGSSYNEQFF TGTGCCAGCAGCGACATACAGGGGAGCTCCTACAATGAGCAGTTCTTC
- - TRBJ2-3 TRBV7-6 CASSLGQEIGVDTQYF TGTGCCAGCAGCTTAGGTCAGGAAATCGGGGTAGATACGCAGTATTTT
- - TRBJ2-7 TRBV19 CASSIDHRLGYYEQYF TGTGCCAGTAGTATAGATCATCGACTAGGGTACTACGAGCAGTACTTC
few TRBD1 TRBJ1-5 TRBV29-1 CSVREDRENQPQHF TGCAGCGTCCGAGAGGACAGGGAAAATCAGCCCCAGCATTTT
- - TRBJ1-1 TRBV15 CATSRDRAGGTEAFF TGTGCCACCAGCAGAGACCGGGCGGGGGGGACTGAAGCTTTCTTT
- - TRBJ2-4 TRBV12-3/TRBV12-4 CASSRLAEGNIQYF TGTGCCAGCAGCCGACTGGCAGAGGGGAACATTCAGTACTTC
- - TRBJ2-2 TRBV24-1 CATSDLGRGANTGELFF TGTGCCACCAGTGATTTGGGGCGGGGAGCGAACACCGGGGAGCTGTTTTTT
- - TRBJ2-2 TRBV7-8 CASGAAANTGELFF TGTGCCAGCGGGGCAGCAGCGAACACCGGGGAGCTGTTTTTT
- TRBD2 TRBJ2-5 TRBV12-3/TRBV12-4 CASRGLAVSQETQYF TGTGCCAGCAGGGGACTAGCGGTCAGCCAAGAGACCCAGTACTTC
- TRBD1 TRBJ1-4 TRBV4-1 CASSQDHRGANEKLFF TGCGCCAGCAGCCAAGACCACAGGGGTGCTAATGAAAAACTGTTTTTT
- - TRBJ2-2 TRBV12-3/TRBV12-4 CASSRAGTGIGGELFF TGTGCCAGCAGCCGGGCAGGGACGGGCATTGGCGGGGAGCTGTTTTTT
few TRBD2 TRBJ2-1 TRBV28 CASSSPTSGAYNEQFF TGTGCCAGCAGTTCCCCCACTAGCGGAGCTTACAATGAGCAGTTCTTC
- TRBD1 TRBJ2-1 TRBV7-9 CASSSPDRDHYDEQFF TGTGCCAGCAGCTCCCCGGACAGGGACCATTACGATGAGCAGTTCTTC
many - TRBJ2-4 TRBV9 CASSAHTGTAKNIQYF TGTGCCAGCAGCGCCCATACAGGGACCGCCAAAAACATTCAGTACTTC
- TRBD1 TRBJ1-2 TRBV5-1 CASSQDPLEQGTGGYTF TGCGCCAGCAGCCAAGACCCTCTCGAACAGGGGACGGGCGGCTACACCTTC
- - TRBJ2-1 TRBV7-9 CASSLGTSVNEQFF TGTGCCAGCAGCTTAGGGACTTCCGTCAATGAGCAGTTCTTC
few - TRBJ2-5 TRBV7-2 CASSQTRVTETQYF TGTGCCAGCAGCCAGACTCGTGTAACGGAGACCCAGTACTTC